The rows below give T cell receptor beta chains drawn from one sample of a study. MiXCR, applied by TCRdb to the 5' RACE reads, yields one record per CDR3 protein. The table lists about 61,000 distinct CDR3 sequences, more than 25% of them singletons. The sequenced sample was tumor-infiltrating naive CD4+ T cells sorted from the breast tumor. The receptors shown here come from a female donor with breast cancer. The CDR3 runs from the conserved cysteine through the conserved F or W. The D gene is left open where the match is weak. Not all rows give a size; the values are once, few, many and, for expanded clones, a class.

V	size	length	J	D	CDR3	DNA
TRBV7-3	-	17	TRBJ2-1	TRBD1	CASSPQGQGATRNEQFF	TGTGCCAGCAGCCCCCAAGGACAGGGGGCGACTAGGAATGAGCAGTTCTTC
TRBV9	-	14	TRBJ1-2	-	CASSVAGGDYGYTF	TGTGCCAGCAGCGTCGCTGGGGGAGACTATGGCTACACCTTC
TRBV21-1	-	18	TRBJ2-5	-	CASSLTAIAGAKQETQYF	TGTGCCAGCAGCCTAACCGCGATAGCGGGGGCCAAACAAGAGACCCAGTACTTC
TRBV20-1	-	17	TRBJ2-2	-	CSARDSLQPMNTGELFF	TGCAGTGCTAGGGACAGTTTACAGCCGATGAACACCGGGGAGCTGTTTTTT
TRBV30	-	13	TRBJ1-2	-	CAWSRRGNRGYTF	TGTGCCTGGAGCCGGCGGGGCAATCGAGGCTACACCTTC
TRBV28	-	18	TRBJ2-7	TRBD2	CASSSDLGTGGSRYEQYF	TGTGCCAGCAGCTCGGACCTTGGGACTGGCGGGAGTCGGTACGAGCAGTACTTC
TRBV6-2/TRBV6-3	-	15	TRBJ1-5	-	CASSRLSYSNQPQHF	TGTGCCAGCAGTCGACTTTCATATAGCAATCAGCCCCAGCATTTT
TRBV6-5	-	15	TRBJ1-1	-	CASSPTGPMNTEAFF	TGTGCCAGCAGCCCGACAGGACCAATGAACACTGAAGCTTTCTTT
TRBV20-1	few	12	TRBJ2-3	-	CSANPRTDTQYF	TGCAGTGCTAACCCCAGAACAGATACGCAGTATTTT
TRBV5-5	-	15	TRBJ2-7	-	CASSSSAGAMYEQYF	TGTGCCAGCAGCTCCTCCGCTGGGGCTATGTACGAGCAGTACTTC
TRBV4-2	few	17	TRBJ1-4	TRBD1	CASSLTGAKATNEKLFF	TGTGCCAGCAGCCTGACAGGGGCCAAGGCAACTAATGAAAAACTGTTTTTT
TRBV4-1	few	16	TRBJ2-1	TRBD2	CASSPLAGERYNEQFF	TGCGCCAGCAGCCCGTTAGCGGGAGAACGCTACAATGAGCAGTTCTTC
TRBV5-6	-	16	TRBJ1-3	-	CASSLEWTIAGNTIYF	TGTGCCAGCAGCTTGGAGTGGACTATTGCGGGAAACACCATATATTTT
TRBV30	-	14	TRBJ2-2	TRBD1	CAWPGTGRTGELFF	TGTGCCTGGCCCGGGACAGGGCGGACCGGGGAGCTGTTTTTT
TRBV6-5	-	11	TRBJ2-7	-	CASSYSAEQYF	TGTGCCAGCAGTTACTCCGCCGAGCAGTACTTC
TRBV12-3/TRBV12-4	-	15	TRBJ2-1	TRBD2	CASSFVTGGYNEQFF	TGTGCCAGCAGTTTCGTCACGGGAGGGTACAATGAGCAGTTCTTC
TRBV5-4	-	15	TRBJ1-1	TRBD1	CASSRRTGSGDVAFF	TGTGCCAGCAGCCGACGGACAGGGAGTGGGGATGTGGCTTTCTTT
TRBV5-1	few	12	TRBJ1-2	-	CASSVGGDGYTF	TGCGCCAGCAGTGTCGGGGGTGATGGCTACACCTTC
TRBV7-3	few	15	TRBJ2-3	TRBD2	CASSSSGGSTDTQYF	TGTGCCAGCAGCTCAAGCGGGGGTAGCACAGATACGCAGTATTTT
TRBV4-2	-	18	TRBJ2-5	TRBD2	CASSQGTSGRGQGETQYF	TGTGCCAGCAGCCAAGGGACTAGCGGGAGGGGACAGGGGGAGACCCAGTACTTC
TRBV6-2/TRBV6-3	many	14	TRBJ2-7	-	CATRGGGDSYEQYF	TGTGCCACCCGTGGTGGAGGGGACTCCTACGAGCAGTACTTC
TRBV6-1	few	13	TRBJ1-5	-	CASSALSNQPQHF	TGTGCCAGCAGTGCACTTAGCAATCAGCCCCAGCATTTT
TRBV6-5	-	15	TRBJ2-6	TRBD1	CASSYRGRGANVLTF	TGTGCCAGCAGTTACAGGGGGCGCGGGGCCAACGTCCTGACTTTC
TRBV5-1	-	12	TRBJ2-1	TRBD1	CASSLGGIEQFF	TGCGCCAGCAGCCTAGGGGGCATTGAGCAGTTCTTC
TRBV15	few	15	TRBJ2-3	TRBD1	CATSSWTGRTDTQYF	TGTGCCACCAGCAGCTGGACAGGGCGTACAGATACGCAGTATTTT